Presented here are 9 T cell receptor beta chains from one specimen sequenced in a study of T cell responses to AZD1222 COVID-19 vaccine (dated by TCRdb to the early 2020s). The library was obtained by the immunoSEQ multiplex PCR assay. Here the immuneACCESS table is served through TCRdb, limited to in-frame sequences with V and J called. Missing clones are a known gap in these copies; in checked studies unresolved V genes cover under half, and the rest lacks a known reason. Present in this sample are tens of thousands of clones, approximately 78% of which were seen just once. The top ten hold approximately 4% of the sample. The meaning of the sample's time point label: about 28 days (+/-7) after the second vaccine dose. This specimen was peripheral blood, taken 28 days after the second AZD1222 dose. All receptors come from an adult who received the AZD1222 COVID-19 vaccine.

This chain joins TRBV5-6 and TRBJ1-2; D is ambiguous. CDR1 is SGHDT and CDR2 is YYEEEE in the germline V gene. With 1 base removed from V and 8 bases from J, the gap between germline ends came to 12 bases. The CDR3 length is 13 residues. CDR3 sequence: CASSLRETLGYTF. CDR3 DNA sequence: TGTGCCAGCAGCTTGCGAGAAACGTTAGGCTACACCTTC.

The chain combines TRBV11-3 with TRBJ2-3; 8 nucleotides align to TRBD2. Looked up from germline, CDR1 is SGHNT and CDR2 is YENEEA. The CDR3 contains 12 residues. The V segment lost 3 bases and the J segment 11 bases; nucleotides outside the gene matches: 4. CDR3 nucleotide sequence: TGTGCCAGCAGCTTCCGGGGGGGTGGGCAGTATTTT. It is translated as CASSFRGGGQYF.

The genes are TRBV7-2 and TRBJ1-2; D might be TRBD1 (5 bases). This CDR3 comprises 13 residues. The germline V gene has CDR1 SGHTA and CDR2 FQGNSA. V lost 1 base and J 8 bases, leaving 11 bases between the germline ends. CDR3 residues: CASSLVQGRGYTF. In DNA form, the CDR3 reads TGTGCCAGCAGCTTAGTGCAGGGTCGAGGCTACACCTTC.

In its sample, this clone was seen once. The chain recombines TRBV11-2 with TRBJ2-1; 7 nucleotides align to TRBD2. The CDR3 consists of 12 residues. J was trimmed by 9 bases and V by 1 base; bases with no gene match: 0. Germline CDR1 is SGHAT and CDR2 is FQNNGV. As DNA, the CDR3 is TGTGCCAGCAGCTTAGGGGGGGGTGAGCAGTTCTTC. It codes for CASSLGGGEQFF.

The rearrangement uses TRBV6-5 and TRBJ1-2; a possible D gene is TRBD1 (6 bases). The germline gives CDR1 MNHEY, CDR2 SVGAGI. The CDR3 covers 14 residues. The germline V and J ends were trimmed by 8 bases and 3 bases, with 16 bases remaining between them. CDR3 residues: CASQAGGGDYGYTF. CDR3 bases: TGTGCCAGCCAAGCAGGAGGGGGGGACTATGGCTACACCTTC.

This clone came up a few times. This chain links TRBV6-5 with TRBJ2-5; D call uncertain. CDR1 is MNHEY, CDR2 SVGAGI, per germline. CDR3 length: 13 amino acids. The V end lost 2 bases, the J end lost 4 bases, and 8 bases lay between the germline ends. The CDR3 coding sequence is TGTGCCAGCAGTTACCGCGGCAGAGAGACCCAGTACTTC. This gives the protein CASSYRGRETQYF.

This chain joins TRBV5-4 and TRBJ1-1; a possible D gene is TRBD1 (5 bases). The CDR3 covers 12 residues. The V end was cut by 10 bases, the J end by 3 bases, with 13 bases between. The germline V gene encodes CDR1 SGHNT and CDR2 YYREEE (reference sequence). The CDR3 nucleotides are TGTGCCGAACACCGGGGCGACACTGAAGCTTTCTTT. Translated: CAEHRGDTEAFF. Variable domain in full (rest from reference TRBV5-4 and TRBJ1-1): ETGVTQSPTHLIKTRGQQVTLRCSSQSGHNTVSWYQQALGQGPQFIFQYYREEENGRGNFPPRFSGLQFPNYSSELNVNALELDDSALYLCAEHRGDTEAFFGQGTRLTVV.

The V call is TRBV25-1, the J call TRBJ2-3; 9 bases map to TRBD2. Germline CDR1 is MGHDK and CDR2 is SYGVNS. The CDR3 has 15 residues. After removal of 1 base from V and 6 bases from J, the junction contained 5 bases not matched to a gene. The CDR3 here is CASSESLAGKDTQYF. DNA for the CDR3: TGTGCCAGCAGTGAATCGCTAGCGGGAAAGGATACGCAGTATTTT.

V is TRBV11-2 and J is TRBJ1-2, with D uncertain. Trimming took off 0 bases at V and 5 bases at J, with 10 bases between the two ends. The CDR3 loop spans 14 amino acids. Germline loops: CDR1 SGHAT, CDR2 FQNNGV. CDR3 nucleotide sequence: TGTGCCAGCAGCTTAGATCATGGAGGATATGGCTACACCTTC. This codes for CASSLDHGGYGYTF.